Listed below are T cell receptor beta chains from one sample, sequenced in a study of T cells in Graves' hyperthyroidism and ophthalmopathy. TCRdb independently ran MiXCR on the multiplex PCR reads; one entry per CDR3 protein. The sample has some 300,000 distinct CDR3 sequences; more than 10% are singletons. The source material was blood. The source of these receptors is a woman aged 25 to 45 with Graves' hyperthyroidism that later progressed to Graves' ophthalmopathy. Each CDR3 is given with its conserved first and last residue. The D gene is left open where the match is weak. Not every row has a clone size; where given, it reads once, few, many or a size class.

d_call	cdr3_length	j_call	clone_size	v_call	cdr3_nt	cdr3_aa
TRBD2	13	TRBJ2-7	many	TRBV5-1	TGCGCCAGCAGCCTAGCGGGGAACTACGAGCAGTACTTC	CASSLAGNYEQYF
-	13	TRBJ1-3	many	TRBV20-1	TGCAGTGCTAGACAGGTTCTTGGAAACACCATATATTTT	CSARQVLGNTIYF
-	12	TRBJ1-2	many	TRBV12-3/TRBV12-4	TGTGCCAGCAGCCCGGACCTGAGTAGCTACACCTTC	CASSPDLSSYTF
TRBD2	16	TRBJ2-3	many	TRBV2	TGTGCCAGCAGAGGACTAGCGGCCTACCCTTTAGATACGCAGTATTTT	CASRGLAAYPLDTQYF
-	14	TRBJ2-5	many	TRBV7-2	TGTGCCAGCAGCTTATTCGGCGGGATGGAGACCCAGTACTTC	CASSLFGGMETQYF
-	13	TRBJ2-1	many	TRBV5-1	TGCGCCAGCAGCCTCGGACAGTACAATGAGCAGTTCTTC	CASSLGQYNEQFF
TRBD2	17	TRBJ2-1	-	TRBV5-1	TGCGCCAGCAGCTTGGGACTAGCGGGAGCCCTCTACAATGAGCAGTTCTTC	CASSLGLAGALYNEQFF
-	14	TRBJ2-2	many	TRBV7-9	TGTGCCAGCCTGAGGGGCCAGAACACCGGGGAGCTGTTTTTT	CASLRGQNTGELFF
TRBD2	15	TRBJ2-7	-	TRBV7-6	TGTGCCAGCAGCCCCGGGGAGCGGGGTCCCTACGAGCAGTACTTC	CASSPGERGPYEQYF
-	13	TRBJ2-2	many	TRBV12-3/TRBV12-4	TGTGCCAGCAGTCGGACAACCACCGGGGAGCTGTTTTTT	CASSRTTTGELFF
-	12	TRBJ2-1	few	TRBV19	TGTGCCAGTAGTCATAGCGAGAATGAGCAGTTCTTC	CASSHSENEQFF
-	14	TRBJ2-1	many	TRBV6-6	TGTGCCAGCAGTTACTCGCCGACCAGTGATGAGCAGTTCTTC	CASSYSPTSDEQFF
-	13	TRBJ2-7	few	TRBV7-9	TGTGCCAGCAGCTTAGATCCGGACTACGAGCAGTACTTC	CASSLDPDYEQYF
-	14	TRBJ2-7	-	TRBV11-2	TGTGCCAGCAGCCACGAGGTCGGGCCCTACGAGCAGTACTTC	CASSHEVGPYEQYF
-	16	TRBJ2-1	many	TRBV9	TGTGCCAGCAGCCCCCGGACAGCGAGCCCCTACAATGAGCAGTTCTTC	CASSPRTASPYNEQFF
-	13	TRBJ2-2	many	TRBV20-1	TGCAGTGCTAGCCCGAACGCGCCCGGGGAGCTGTTTTTT	CSASPNAPGELFF
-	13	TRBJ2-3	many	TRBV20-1	TGCAGTGCTAAAGCAGGGGGCACAGATACGCAGTATTTT	CSAKAGGTDTQYF
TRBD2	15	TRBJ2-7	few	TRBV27	TGTGCCAGCAGTCCCCTCCGGGAGGGCCAAGCCGAGCAGTACTTC	CASSPLREGQAEQYF
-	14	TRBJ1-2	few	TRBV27	TGTGCCAGCAGCCCTAGCGCAGGGCTCTATGGCTACACCTTC	CASSPSAGLYGYTF
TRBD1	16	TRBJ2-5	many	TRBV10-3	TGTGCCATCAGTGAGCTTCAGGGGGTGCAGGGAGAGACCCAGTACTTC	CAISELQGVQGETQYF
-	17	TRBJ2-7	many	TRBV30	TGTGCCTGGAGTCCGCAGAGGAGTAGCGTTGTCTCCTACGAGCAGTACTTC	CAWSPQRSSVVSYEQYF
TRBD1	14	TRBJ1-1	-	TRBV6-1	TGTGCCAGCAGAACGACAGGGTTGTCCCATGAAGCTTTCTTT	CASRTTGLSHEAFF
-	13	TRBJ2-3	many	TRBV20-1	TGCAGTGCTAGTTCACGGGTGGCAGATACGCAGTATTTT	CSASSRVADTQYF
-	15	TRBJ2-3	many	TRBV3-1	TGTGCCAGCAGCCAAGAGTTGCCAGGGCTGGGGACGCAGTATTTT	CASSQELPGLGTQYF
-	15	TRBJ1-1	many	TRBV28	TGTGCCAGCAGTTTACGTGGTGCTTGGGGGACTGAAGCTTTCTTT	CASSLRGAWGTEAFF
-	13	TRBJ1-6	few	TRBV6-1	TGTGCCAGCAGTCCGGAACCCGGGGTACCCCTCCACTTT	CASSPEPGVPLHF
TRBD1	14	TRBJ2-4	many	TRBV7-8	TGTGCCAGCAGCGAGAGGACAGGGTTGAACATTCAGTACTTC	CASSERTGLNIQYF
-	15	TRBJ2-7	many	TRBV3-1	TGTGCCAGCAGCCAAGTAGGGGACGGAGGCTACGAGCAGTACTTC	CASSQVGDGGYEQYF
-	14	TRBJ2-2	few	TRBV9	TGTGCCAGCAGCCCTCGATCGAACACCGGGGAGCTGTTTTTT	CASSPRSNTGELFF
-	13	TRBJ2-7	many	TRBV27	TGTGCCAGCAGTTTAGCGCAGGGCCTCGAGCAGTACTTC	CASSLAQGLEQYF
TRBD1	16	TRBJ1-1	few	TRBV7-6	TGTGCCAGCAGCTTAATCAGGGGACAGCTGAACACTGAAGCTTTCTTT	CASSLIRGQLNTEAFF
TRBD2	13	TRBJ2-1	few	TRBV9	TGTGCCAGCAGCGTTCTACGGGAGGGTGAGCAGTTCTTC	CASSVLREGEQFF
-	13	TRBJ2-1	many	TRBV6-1	TGTGCCAGCAGTGGTCAGGCAATAAATGAGCAGTTCTTC	CASSGQAINEQFF
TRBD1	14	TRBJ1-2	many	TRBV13	TGTGCCAGCAGCTTAGGGGACAGGGTGAATGGCTACACCTTC	CASSLGDRVNGYTF
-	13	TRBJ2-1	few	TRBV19	TGTGCCAGTAGTCCGTACTATTACAATGAGCAGTTCTTC	CASSPYYYNEQFF
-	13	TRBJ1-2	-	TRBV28	TGTGCCTGCAGTTTTAAGGAGGGCTATGGCTACACCTTC	CACSFKEGYGYTF
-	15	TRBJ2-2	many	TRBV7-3	TGTGCCAGCAGCCCGGGACCCGAGAACACCGGGGAGCTGTTTTTT	CASSPGPENTGELFF
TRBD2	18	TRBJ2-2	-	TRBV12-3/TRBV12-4	TGTGCCAGCACCGATTGGACTAGCGGGAGCCAGAACACCGGGGAGCTGTTTTTT	CASTDWTSGSQNTGELFF
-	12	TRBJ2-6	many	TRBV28	TGTGCCAGCACGGTAGGGGCCAACGTCCTGACTTTC	CASTVGANVLTF
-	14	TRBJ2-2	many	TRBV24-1	TGTGCCACCAGTGAGCCACTTCACACCGGGGAGCTGTTTTTT	CATSEPLHTGELFF
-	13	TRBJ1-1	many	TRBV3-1	TGTGCCAGCAGCCCCCTTGGGAACACTGAAGCTTTCTTT	CASSPLGNTEAFF
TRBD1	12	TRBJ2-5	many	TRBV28	TGTGCCAGCAGCGCCGGGACAGGGGGCACGAACTTC	CASSAGTGGTNF
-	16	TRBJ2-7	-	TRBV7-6	TGTGCCAGCAGTCCCCACTCGACAGGCAATTACAATGAGCAGTACTTC	CASSPHSTGNYNEQYF
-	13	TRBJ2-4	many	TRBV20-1	TGCAGTGAAAAGGGGGGGGCCAAAAACATTCAGTACTTC	CSEKGGAKNIQYF
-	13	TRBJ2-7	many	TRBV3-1	TGTGCCAGCAGCCCGAGGGCAACCTACGAGCAGTACTTC	CASSPRATYEQYF
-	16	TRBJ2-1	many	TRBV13	TGTGCCAGCAGCTTAGGGGTCAGCCCAGGATACAATGAGCAGTTCTTC	CASSLGVSPGYNEQFF
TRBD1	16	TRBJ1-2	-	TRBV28	TGTGCCAGCAGTCACCCCTACAGGGGACCTAACTATGGCTACACCTTC	CASSHPYRGPNYGYTF
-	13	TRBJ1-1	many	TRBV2	TGTGCCAGCAGGTTAACAGTGAACACTGAAGCTTTCTTT	CASRLTVNTEAFF
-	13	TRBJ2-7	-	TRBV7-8	TGCGCCAGCAGCCAAGACCCCCTTTTCGAGCAGTACTTC	CASSQDPLFEQYF
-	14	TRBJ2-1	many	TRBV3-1	TGTGCCAGCAGCCGGGGGAAGGGGCGGAGTGAGCAGTTCTTC	CASSRGKGRSEQFF
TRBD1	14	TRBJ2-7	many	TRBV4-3	TGCGCCAGCAGCCTAGACAGGGATCACTACGAGCAGTACTTC	CASSLDRDHYEQYF
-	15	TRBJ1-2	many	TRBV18	TGTGCCAGCTCACCCTATTCTGACAGTCTGTATGGCTACACCTTC	CASSPYSDSLYGYTF
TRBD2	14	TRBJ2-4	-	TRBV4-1	TGCGCCAGCAGCCCGGGCGGGGGTTTCAACATTCAGTACTTC	CASSPGGGFNIQYF
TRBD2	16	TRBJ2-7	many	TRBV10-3	TGTGCCATCAGTGAGTCCGTTGCGGGAGGGGTGGACGAGCAGTACTTC	CAISESVAGGVDEQYF
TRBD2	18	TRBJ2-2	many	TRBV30	TGTGCCTGGAGGCAAAGGACTAGCGGGAGGCCGGGCACCGGGGAGCTGTTTTTT	CAWRQRTSGRPGTGELFF
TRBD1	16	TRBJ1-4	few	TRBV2	TGTGCCAGCAGGAGGACAGGGTTGGCGACTAATGAAAAACTGTTTTTT	CASRRTGLATNEKLFF
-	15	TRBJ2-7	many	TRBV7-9	TGTGCCAGCAGCTTAGGGGCTAGCCGTCCCTACGAGCAGTACTTC	CASSLGASRPYEQYF
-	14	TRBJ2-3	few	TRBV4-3	TGCGCCAGCAGCCAAGTTCAGGAGGCAGATACGCAGTATTTT	CASSQVQEADTQYF
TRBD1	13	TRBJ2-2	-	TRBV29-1	TGCAGCTCCCGACAGGGGGCGAACGGGGAGCTGTTTTTT	CSSRQGANGELFF